This record covers a single T cell receptor (beta chain). The germline CDR1 and CDR2 sequences are SGDLS and YYNGEE. The CDR3 is made up of 18 amino acids. Trimming shortened V by 2 bases and J by 0 bases, and 21 bases separated the two germline ends. Clones were read by immunoSEQ multiplex PCR, and TCRdb kept only the in-frame ones, dropping some. The data hold roughly 150,000 clones, with roughly 92% observed a single time. This specimen belongs to a study of T cell responses to AZD1222 COVID-19 vaccine. This receptor was taken from an adult who received the AZD1222 COVID-19 vaccine. The sample was peripheral blood, taken 28 days after the second AZD1222 dose. This sequence joins TRBV9 and TRBJ2-7; D remains unclear. CDR3 protein: CASSVRPVADKHSYEQYF. CDR3 bases: TGTGCCAGCAGCGTCAGACCCGTAGCAGATAAGCACTCCTACGAGCAGTACTTC.